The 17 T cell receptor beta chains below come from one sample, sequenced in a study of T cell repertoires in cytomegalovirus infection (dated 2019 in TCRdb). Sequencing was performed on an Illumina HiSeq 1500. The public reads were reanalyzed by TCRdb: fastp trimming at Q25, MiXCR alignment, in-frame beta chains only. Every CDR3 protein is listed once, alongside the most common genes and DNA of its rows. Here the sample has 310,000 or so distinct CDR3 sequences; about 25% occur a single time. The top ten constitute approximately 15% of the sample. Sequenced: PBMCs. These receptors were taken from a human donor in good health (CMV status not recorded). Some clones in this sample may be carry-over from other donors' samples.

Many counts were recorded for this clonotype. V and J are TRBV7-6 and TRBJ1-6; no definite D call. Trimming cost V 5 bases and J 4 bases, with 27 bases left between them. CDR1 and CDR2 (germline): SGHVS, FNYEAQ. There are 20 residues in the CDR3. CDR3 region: CASSRLAPPLRRNYNSPLHF. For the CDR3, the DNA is TGTGCCAGCAGCCGACTGGCCCCCCCACTTCGACGGAATTATAATTCACCCCTCCACTTT.

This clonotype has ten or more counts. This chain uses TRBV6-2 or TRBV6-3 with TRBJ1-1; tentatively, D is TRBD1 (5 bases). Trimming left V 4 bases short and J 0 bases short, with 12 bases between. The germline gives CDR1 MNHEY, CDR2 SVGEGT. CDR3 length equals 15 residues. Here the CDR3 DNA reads TGTGCCAGCAGTTCTGGCGGGACCGTGAACACTGAAGCTTTCTTT. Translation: CASSSGGTVNTEAFF.

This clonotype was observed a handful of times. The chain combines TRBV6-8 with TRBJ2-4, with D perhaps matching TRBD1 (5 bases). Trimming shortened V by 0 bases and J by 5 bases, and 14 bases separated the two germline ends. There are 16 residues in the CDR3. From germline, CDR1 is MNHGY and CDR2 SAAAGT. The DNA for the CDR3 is TGTGCCAGCAGTTACTCCCCAGGGCGAACGGAAAACATTCAGTACTTC. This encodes CASSYSPGRTENIQYF.

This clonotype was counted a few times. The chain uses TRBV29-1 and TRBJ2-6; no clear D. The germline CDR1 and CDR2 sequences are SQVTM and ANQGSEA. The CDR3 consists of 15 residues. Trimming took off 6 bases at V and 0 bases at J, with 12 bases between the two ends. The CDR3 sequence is CSVFKVDSGANVLTF. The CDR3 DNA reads TGCAGCGTGTTCAAGGTCGACTCTGGGGCCAACGTCCTGACTTTC.

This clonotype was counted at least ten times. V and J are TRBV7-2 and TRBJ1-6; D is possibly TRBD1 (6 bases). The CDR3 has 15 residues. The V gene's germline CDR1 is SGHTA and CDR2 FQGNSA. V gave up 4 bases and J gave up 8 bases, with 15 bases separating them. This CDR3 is CASSSYGQTDSPLHF. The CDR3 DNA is TGTGCCAGCAGCTCCTACGGACAGACGGATTCACCCCTCCACTTT.

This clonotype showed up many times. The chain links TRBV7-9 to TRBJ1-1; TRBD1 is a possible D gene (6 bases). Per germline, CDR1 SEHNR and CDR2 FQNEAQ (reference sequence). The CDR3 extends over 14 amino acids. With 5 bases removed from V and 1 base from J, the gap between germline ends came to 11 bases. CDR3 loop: CASSIRGQNTEAFF. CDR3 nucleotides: TGTGCCAGCAGCATTCGGGGACAGAACACTGAAGCTTTCTTT. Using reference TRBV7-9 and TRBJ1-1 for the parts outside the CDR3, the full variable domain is DTGVSQNPRHKITKRGQNVTFRCDPISEHNRLYWYRQTLGQGPEFLTYFQNEAQLEKSRLLSDRFSAERPKGSFSTLEIQRTEQGDSAMYLCASSIRGQNTEAFFGQGTRLTVV.

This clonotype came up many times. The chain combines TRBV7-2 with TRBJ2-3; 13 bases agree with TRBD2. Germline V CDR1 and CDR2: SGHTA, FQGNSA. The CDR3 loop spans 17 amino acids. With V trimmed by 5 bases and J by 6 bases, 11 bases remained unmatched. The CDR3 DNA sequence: TGTGCCAGCAGCCGGACTAGCGGGAGATCGGGAGGGGATACGCAGTATTTT. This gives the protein CASSRTSGRSGGDTQYF.

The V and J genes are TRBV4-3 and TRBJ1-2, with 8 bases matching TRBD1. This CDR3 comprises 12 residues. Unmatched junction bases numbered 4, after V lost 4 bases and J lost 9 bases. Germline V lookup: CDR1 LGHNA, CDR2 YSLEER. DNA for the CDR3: TGCGCCAGCAGCCTCGACAGGGGAAGCTACACCTTC. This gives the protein CASSLDRGSYTF.

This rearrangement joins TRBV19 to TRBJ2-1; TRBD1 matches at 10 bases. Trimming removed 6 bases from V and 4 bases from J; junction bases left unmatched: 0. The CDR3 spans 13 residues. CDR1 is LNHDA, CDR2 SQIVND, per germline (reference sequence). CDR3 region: CASRGQGYNEQFF. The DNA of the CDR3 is TGTGCCAGTAGGGGACAGGGGTACAATGAGCAGTTCTTC.

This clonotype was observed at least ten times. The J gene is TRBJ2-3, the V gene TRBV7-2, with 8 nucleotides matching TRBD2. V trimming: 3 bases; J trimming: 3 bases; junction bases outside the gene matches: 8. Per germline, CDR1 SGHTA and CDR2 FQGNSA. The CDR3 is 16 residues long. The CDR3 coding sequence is TGTGCCAGCAGCTTGGGAGCGGGAGTAGGTACAGATACGCAGTATTTT. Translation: CASSLGAGVGTDTQYF.

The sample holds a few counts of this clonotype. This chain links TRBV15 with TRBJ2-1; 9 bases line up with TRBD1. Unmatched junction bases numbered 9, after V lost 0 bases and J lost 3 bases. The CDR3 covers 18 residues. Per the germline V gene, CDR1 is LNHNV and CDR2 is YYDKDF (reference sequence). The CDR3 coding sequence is TGTGCCACCAGCAGAGAAGGGCGAGACAGGGGGTTCTACAATGAGCAGTTCTTC. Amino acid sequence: CATSREGRDRGFYNEQFF.

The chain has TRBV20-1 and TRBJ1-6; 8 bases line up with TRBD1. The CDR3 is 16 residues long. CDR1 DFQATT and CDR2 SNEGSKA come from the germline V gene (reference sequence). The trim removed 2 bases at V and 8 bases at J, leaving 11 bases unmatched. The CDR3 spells CSARKGTGWTDSPLHF. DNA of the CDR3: TGCAGTGCTAGAAAAGGGACAGGTTGGACGGATTCACCCCTCCACTTT.

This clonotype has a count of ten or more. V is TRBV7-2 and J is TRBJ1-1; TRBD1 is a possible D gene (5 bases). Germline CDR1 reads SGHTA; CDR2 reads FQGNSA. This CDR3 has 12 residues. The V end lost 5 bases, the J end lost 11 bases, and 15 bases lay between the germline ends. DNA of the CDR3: TGTGCCAGCAGCCGGGACCGCGTGGGGGCTTTCTTT. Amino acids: CASSRDRVGAFF.

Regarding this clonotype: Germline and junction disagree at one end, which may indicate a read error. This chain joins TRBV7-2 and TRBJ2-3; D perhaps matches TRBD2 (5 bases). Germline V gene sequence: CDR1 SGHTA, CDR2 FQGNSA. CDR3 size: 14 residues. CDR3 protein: CAGSSRAGTDTQYF. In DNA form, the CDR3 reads TGTGCCGGCAGCTCTCGAGCGGGCACAGATACGCAGTATTTT.

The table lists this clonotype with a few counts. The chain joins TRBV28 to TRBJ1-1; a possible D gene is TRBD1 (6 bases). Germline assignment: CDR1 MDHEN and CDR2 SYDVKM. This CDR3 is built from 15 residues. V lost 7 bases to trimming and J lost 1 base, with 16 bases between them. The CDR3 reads CASILQGSGNTEAFF. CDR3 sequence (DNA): TGTGCCAGCATTCTACAGGGATCGGGGAACACTGAAGCTTTCTTT.

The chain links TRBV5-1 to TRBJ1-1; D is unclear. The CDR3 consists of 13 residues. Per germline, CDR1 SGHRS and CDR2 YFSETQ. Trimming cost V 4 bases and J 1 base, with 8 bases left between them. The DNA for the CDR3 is TGCGCCAGCAGCAACGACGGGAACACTGAAGCTTTCTTT. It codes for CASSNDGNTEAFF.

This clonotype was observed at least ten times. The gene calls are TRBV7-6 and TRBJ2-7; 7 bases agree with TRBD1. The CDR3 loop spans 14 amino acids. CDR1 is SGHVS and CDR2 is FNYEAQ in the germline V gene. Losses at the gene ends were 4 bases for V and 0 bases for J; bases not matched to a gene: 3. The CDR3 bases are TGTGCCAGCAGCTCCTACAGGGGCTCCTACGAGCAGTACTTC. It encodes CASSSYRGSYEQYF.